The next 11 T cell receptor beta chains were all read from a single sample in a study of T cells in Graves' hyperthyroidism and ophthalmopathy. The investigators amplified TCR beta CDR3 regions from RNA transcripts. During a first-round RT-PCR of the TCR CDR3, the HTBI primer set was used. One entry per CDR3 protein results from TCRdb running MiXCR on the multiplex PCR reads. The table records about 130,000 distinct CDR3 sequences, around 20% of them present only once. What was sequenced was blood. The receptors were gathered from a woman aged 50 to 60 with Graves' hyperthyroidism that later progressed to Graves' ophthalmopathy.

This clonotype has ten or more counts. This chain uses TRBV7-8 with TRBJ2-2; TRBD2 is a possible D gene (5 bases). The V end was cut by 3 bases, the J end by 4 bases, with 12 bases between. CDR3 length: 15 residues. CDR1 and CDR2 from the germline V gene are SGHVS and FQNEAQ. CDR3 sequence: CASSFRASPTGELFF. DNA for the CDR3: TGTGCCAGCAGCTTTCGGGCTAGCCCCACCGGGGAGCTGTTTTTT.

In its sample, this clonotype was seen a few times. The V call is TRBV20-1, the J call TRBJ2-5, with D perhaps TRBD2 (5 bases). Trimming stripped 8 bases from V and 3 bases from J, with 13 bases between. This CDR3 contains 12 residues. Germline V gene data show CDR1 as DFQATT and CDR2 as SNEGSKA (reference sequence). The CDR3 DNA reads TGCAGTCCCATCACGGGAAAAGAGACCCAGTACTTC. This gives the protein CSPITGKETQYF.

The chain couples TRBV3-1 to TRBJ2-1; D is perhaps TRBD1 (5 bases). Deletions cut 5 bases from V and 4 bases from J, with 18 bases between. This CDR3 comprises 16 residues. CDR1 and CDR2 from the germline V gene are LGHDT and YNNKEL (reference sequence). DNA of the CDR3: TGTGCCAGCAGCACTGTTTTCAGGGAAACATACAATGAGCAGTTCTTC. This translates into CASSTVFRETYNEQFF.

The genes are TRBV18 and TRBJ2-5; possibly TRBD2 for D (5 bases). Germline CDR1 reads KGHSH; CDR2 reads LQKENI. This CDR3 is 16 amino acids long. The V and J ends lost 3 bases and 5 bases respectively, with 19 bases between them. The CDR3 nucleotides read TGTGCCAGCTCACCGGAGTTGACCCCTGCGGGCGAGACCCAGTACTTC. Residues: CASSPELTPAGETQYF.

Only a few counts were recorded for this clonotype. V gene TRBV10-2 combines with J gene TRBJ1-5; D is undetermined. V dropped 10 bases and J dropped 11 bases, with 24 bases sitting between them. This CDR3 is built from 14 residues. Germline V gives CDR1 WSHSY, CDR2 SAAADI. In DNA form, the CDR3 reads TGCGCCACCGATTCCCCCCGGAACCTAAGGGCCCAGCATTTT. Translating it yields CATDSPRNLRAQHF.

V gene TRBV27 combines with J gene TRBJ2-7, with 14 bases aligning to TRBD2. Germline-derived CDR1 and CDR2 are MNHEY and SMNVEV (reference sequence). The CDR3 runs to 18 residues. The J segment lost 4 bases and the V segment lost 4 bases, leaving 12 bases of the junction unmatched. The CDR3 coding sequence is TGTGCCAGCAGTTCCGGACTAGCGGGAGGATTCGTACAGTACGAGCAGTACTTC. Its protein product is CASSSGLAGGFVQYEQYF.

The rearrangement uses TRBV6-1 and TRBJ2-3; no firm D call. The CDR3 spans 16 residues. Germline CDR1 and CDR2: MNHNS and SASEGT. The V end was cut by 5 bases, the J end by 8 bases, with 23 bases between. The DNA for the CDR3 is TGTGCCAGCAGTCGCCCGCCCCAAGTGCCGATAGGTACGCAGTATTTT. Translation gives CASSRPPQVPIGTQYF.

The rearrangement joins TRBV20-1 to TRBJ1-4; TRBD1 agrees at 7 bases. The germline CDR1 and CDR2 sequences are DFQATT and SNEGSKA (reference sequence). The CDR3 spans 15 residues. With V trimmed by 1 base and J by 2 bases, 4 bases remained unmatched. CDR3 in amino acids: CSARGQGGTNEKLFF. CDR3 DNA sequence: TGCAGTGCTAGAGGGCAGGGGGGCACTAATGAAAAACTGTTTTTT.

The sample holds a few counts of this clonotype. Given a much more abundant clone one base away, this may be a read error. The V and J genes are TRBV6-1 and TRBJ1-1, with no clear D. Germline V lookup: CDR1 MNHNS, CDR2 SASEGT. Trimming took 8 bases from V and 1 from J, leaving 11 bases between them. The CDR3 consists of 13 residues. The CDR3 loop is CASGTGPNTEAFF. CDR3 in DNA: TGTGCCAGCGGAACCGGGCCGAACACTGAAGCTTTCTTT.

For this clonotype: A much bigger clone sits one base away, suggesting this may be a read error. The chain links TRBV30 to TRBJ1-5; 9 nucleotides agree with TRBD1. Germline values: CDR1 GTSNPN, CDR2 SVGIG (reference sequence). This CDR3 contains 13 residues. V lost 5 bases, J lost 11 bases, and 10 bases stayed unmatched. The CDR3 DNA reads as TGTGCCTGGGGGACAGGGAGGAACCAGTCCCAGCATTTT. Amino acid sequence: CAWGTGRNQSQHF.

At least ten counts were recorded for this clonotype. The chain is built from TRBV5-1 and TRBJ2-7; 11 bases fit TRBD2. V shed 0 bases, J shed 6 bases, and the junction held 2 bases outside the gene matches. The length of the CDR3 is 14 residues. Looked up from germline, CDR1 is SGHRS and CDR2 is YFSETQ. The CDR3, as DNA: TGCGCCAGCAGCTTGGGTAGCGGGAGGGGCGAGCAGTACTTC. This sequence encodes CASSLGSGRGEQYF.